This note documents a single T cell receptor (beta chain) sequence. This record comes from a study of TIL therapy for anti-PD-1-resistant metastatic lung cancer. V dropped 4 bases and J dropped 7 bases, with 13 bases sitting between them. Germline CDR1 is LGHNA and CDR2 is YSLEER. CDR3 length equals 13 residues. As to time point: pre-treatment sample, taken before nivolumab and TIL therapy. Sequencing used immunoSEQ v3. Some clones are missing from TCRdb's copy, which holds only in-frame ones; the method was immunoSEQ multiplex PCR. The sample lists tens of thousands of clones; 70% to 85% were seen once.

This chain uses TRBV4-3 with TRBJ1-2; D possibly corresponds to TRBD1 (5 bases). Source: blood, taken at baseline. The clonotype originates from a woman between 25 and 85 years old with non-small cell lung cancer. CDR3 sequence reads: CASSRDYESGYTF. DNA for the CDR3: TGCGCCAGCAGCCGGGACTATGAATCTGGCTACACCTTC.